This T cell receptor (beta chain) is drawn from a study of regulatory T cells in long-lasting Graves disease. Through Arm-PCR of CDR3 regions and iRepertoire HTBI primers, TCR beta libraries were built. In TCRdb, the multiplex PCR reads were re-called with MiXCR into one record per CDR3 protein. This sample has about 540,000 distinct CDR3 sequences, with approximately 13% found just once. The time point: newly diagnosed GD, antithyroid drugs for less than 3 months. Scientists built the TCR library using RNA that was extracted from PBMCs. This clonotype was observed a few times. The sample was also reused in another study, on T cells in Graves' hyperthyroidism and ophthalmopathy. That report adds: It was uncontrolled infection, other autoimmune disease, pregnancy or lactation that excluded patients. Most clonotypes expanded in the thyroid (above 0.001) were also present in blood.

Here the sequenced sample was peripheral blood mononuclear cells (PBMCs), taken at new diagnosis, from a patient treated with antithyroid drugs. This TCR was recovered from a man aged 25-40 years with Graves disease.

The chain's CDR3 is CSASEGITNEKLFF. CDR3 nucleotide sequence: TGCAGTGCTAGCGAAGGGATCACTAATGAAAAACTGTTTTTT. The gene calls are TRBV20-1 and TRBJ1-4; D unresolved. Germline V lookup: CDR1 DFQATT, CDR2 SNEGSKA (reference sequence). Trimming stripped 3 bases from V and 2 bases from J, with 10 bases between. CDR3 length: 14 residues.